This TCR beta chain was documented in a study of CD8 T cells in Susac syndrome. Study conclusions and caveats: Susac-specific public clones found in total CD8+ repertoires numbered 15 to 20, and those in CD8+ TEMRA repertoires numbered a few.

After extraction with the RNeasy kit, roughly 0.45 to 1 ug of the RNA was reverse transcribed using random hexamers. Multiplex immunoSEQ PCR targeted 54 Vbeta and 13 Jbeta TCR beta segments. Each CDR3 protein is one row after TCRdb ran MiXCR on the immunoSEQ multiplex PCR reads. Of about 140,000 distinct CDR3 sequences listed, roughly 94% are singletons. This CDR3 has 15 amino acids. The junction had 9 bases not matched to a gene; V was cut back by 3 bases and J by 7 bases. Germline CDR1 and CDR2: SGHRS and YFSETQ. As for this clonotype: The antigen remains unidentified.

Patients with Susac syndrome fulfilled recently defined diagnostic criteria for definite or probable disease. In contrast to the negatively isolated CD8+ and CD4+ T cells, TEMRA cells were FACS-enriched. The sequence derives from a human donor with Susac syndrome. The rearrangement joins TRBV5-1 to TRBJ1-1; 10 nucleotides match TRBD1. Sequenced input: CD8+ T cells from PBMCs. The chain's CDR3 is CASSSPSGTGDEAFF. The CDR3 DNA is TGCGCCAGCAGCTCTCCCTCCGGGACAGGGGATGAAGCTTTCTTT.